The next 21 T cell receptor beta chains were all read from a single sample in a study of Graves' ophthalmopathy and Graves' hyperthyroidism. Scientists amplified the TCR beta CDR3 regions from RNA transcripts. Investigators did first-round RT-PCR with HTBI primers, then second-round multiplex PCR. TCRdb processed the multiplex PCR reads anew with MiXCR; each CDR3 protein has one entry. The data hold 210,000 or so distinct CDR3 sequences, with 25% to 30% observed a single time. Material: peripheral blood. These receptors were taken from a man aged 45-60 years with Graves' ophthalmopathy.

There are many counts of this clonotype. The rearrangement uses TRBV29-1 and TRBJ1-3, with a tentative D call TRBD1 (5 bases). In germline, CDR1 is SQVTM, CDR2 ANQGSEA. V lost 8 bases and J 0 bases, leaving 14 bases between the germline ends. The CDR3 consists of 14 residues. CDR3 loop: CSITTADSGNTIYF. Written as DNA, the CDR3 is TGCAGCATCACGACAGCTGACTCTGGAAACACCATATATTTT. Using reference TRBV29-1 and TRBJ1-3 for the parts outside the CDR3, the full variable domain is SAVISQKPSRDICQRGTSLTIQCQVDSQVTMMFWYRQQPGQSLTLIATANQGSEATYESGFVIDKFPISRPNLTFSTLTVSNMSPEDSSIYLCSITTADSGNTIYFGEGSWLTVV.

This clonotype has ten or more counts. This chain joins TRBV6-5 and TRBJ1-1; possibly TRBD1 for D (5 bases). V was pared by 9 bases and J by 9 bases, with 14 bases between. The CDR3 totals 11 residues. In germline, CDR1 is MNHEY, CDR2 SVGAGI. The chain's CDR3 is CASKIGTKAFF. CDR3 DNA sequence: TGTGCCAGTAAAATCGGGACCAAAGCTTTCTTT.

This clonotype was seen repeatedly, ten times or more. The genes are TRBV11-1 and TRBJ2-7; 8 bases are shared with TRBD1. Germline loops: CDR1 SGHAT, CDR2 FQDESV (reference sequence). Unmatched junction bases numbered 10, after V lost 1 base and J lost 5 bases. This CDR3 has 16 amino acids. CDR3 sequence: CASSLGSDRVTNEQYF. The CDR3 DNA reads TGTGCCAGCAGCTTAGGATCGGACAGGGTTACCAACGAGCAGTACTTC. Full variable domain (missing parts from reference TRBV11-1 and TRBJ2-7): EAEVAQSPRYKITEKSQAVAFWCDPISGHATLYWYRQILGQGPELLVQFQDESVVDDSQLPKDRFSAERLKGVDSTLKIQPAELGDSAMYLCASSLGSDRVTNEQYFGPGTRLTVT.

The chain has TRBV12-3 or TRBV12-4 and TRBJ2-3, with TRBD2 as a possible D gene (6 bases). The CDR3 loop spans 14 amino acids. The germline V and J ends were trimmed by 6 bases and 3 bases, with 13 bases remaining between them. The chain's CDR3 is CASSPRRGTDTQYF. The CDR3 DNA reads as TGTGCCAGCAGCCCTAGGAGGGGAACAGATACGCAGTATTTT.

V usage is TRBV30 and J usage is TRBJ2-5; D is ambiguous. With 4 bases removed from V and 5 bases from J, the gap between germline ends came to 11 bases. The CDR3 length is 12 residues. Germline-derived CDR1 and CDR2 are GTSNPN and SVGIG (reference sequence). The CDR3 loop reads CAWIVARETQYF. The CDR3 nucleotides are TGTGCCTGGATAGTTGCGCGGGAGACCCAGTACTTC.

This clonotype was seen many times. The V gene is TRBV7-8, the J gene TRBJ1-5; D is undetermined. The CDR3 is 15 amino acids. V was pared by 1 base and J by 4 bases, with 11 bases between. Germline assignment: CDR1 SGHVS and CDR2 FQNEAQ. As DNA, the CDR3 is TGTGCCAGCAGCTTAGGGGGATCGCCAAATCAGCCCCAGCATTTT. This codes for CASSLGGSPNQPQHF. Full variable domain (outside the CDR3, taken from reference TRBV7-8 and TRBJ1-5): GAGVSQSPRYKVAKRGQDVALRCDPISGHVSLFWYQQALGQGPEFLTYFQNEAQLDKSGLPSDRFFAERPEGSVSTLKIQRTQQEDSAVYLCASSLGGSPNQPQHFGDGTRLSIL.

This clonotype was counted many times. The rearrangement joins TRBV29-1 to TRBJ2-4; 11 nucleotides match TRBD1. The CDR3 covers 17 residues. Germline CDR1 and CDR2: SQVTM and ANQGSEA. V dropped 6 bases and J dropped 0; count of bases not matched to a gene: 10. This chain's CDR3 is CSVAPGQGEIAKNIQYF. CDR3 DNA: TGCAGCGTCGCCCCGGGACAGGGGGAGATAGCCAAAAACATTCAGTACTTC.

In its sample, this clonotype was seen many times. J is TRBJ2-6 and V is TRBV4-2; D may be TRBD1 (5 bases). Germline V gene sequence: CDR1 LGHNA, CDR2 YNFKEQ. The CDR3 spans 16 residues. V lost 0 bases and J lost 0, with 6 bases in between. CDR3 region: CASSQEDNSGANVLTF. CDR3 DNA sequence: TGTGCCAGCAGCCAAGAGGACAACTCTGGGGCCAACGTCCTGACTTTC.

In its sample, this clonotype was seen many times. The chain uses TRBV12-3 or TRBV12-4 and TRBJ1-3; no firm D call. Trimming pared 4 bases from V and 4 bases from J, leaving 8 bases between. This CDR3 is built from 13 residues. This chain's CDR3 is CASSWATGNTIYF. The CDR3 DNA is TGTGCCAGCAGTTGGGCGACCGGAAACACCATATATTTT.

The J gene is TRBJ1-1, the V gene TRBV20-1; no firm D call. The CDR3 contains 11 residues. Per germline, CDR1 DFQATT and CDR2 SNEGSKA (reference sequence). V was pared by 7 bases and J by 4 bases, with 10 bases between. The CDR3 reads CSGLSVTEAFF. In DNA form, the CDR3 reads TGCAGTGGACTGTCGGTCACTGAAGCTTTCTTT.

This clonotype was counted many times. The gene calls are TRBV5-6 and TRBJ1-3; tentative D call: TRBD1 (5 bases). Per germline, CDR1 SGHDT and CDR2 YYEEEE. The CDR3 covers 15 residues. V lost 4 bases, J lost 2 bases, and 13 bases lay in between. In nucleotides, the CDR3 is TGTGCCAGCAGCGGTATCCCGGGGCCTGGAAACACCATATATTTT. As protein: CASSGIPGPGNTIYF.

This clonotype has ten or more counts. V usage is TRBV5-4 and J usage is TRBJ1-2; D is unclear. The ends were cut back, 0 bases at V and 0 bases at J, with 9 bases in the middle. Germline V CDR1 and CDR2: SGHNT, YYREEE (reference sequence). The CDR3 runs 15 residues. This CDR3 is CASSLEGGTNYGYTF. As DNA, the CDR3 is TGTGCCAGCAGCTTGGAGGGAGGGACTAACTATGGCTACACCTTC.

This clonotype occurred many times. This rearrangement joins TRBV30 to TRBJ1-2; D gene uncertain. V was shortened by 4 bases and J by 8 bases, with 17 bases between the two germline ends. The CDR3 is made up of 13 amino acids. Germline loops: CDR1 GTSNPN, CDR2 SVGIG (reference sequence). The CDR3 reads CAWTTPPGWGYTF. CDR3 nucleotide sequence: TGTGCCTGGACTACCCCACCGGGTTGGGGCTACACCTTC.

This clonotype was detected many times. The chain joins TRBV29-1 to TRBJ2-7, with D maybe TRBD1 (5 bases). V was cut by 3 bases and J by 5 bases, with 11 bases left in between. Germline CDR1 SQVTM, CDR2 ANQGSEA. The CDR3 covers 12 residues. CDR3: CSVDQGSDEQYF. The CDR3 DNA reads as TGCAGCGTTGACCAGGGTTCCGACGAGCAGTACTTC.

Only one count was recorded for this clonotype. The chain links TRBV6-4 to TRBJ2-7; tentative D call: TRBD2 (7 bases). Trimming removed 11 bases at V and 2 bases at J, with 13 bases between. Germline loops: CDR1 MRHNA, CDR2 SNTAGT. CDR3 length: 12 amino acids. The CDR3, as DNA: TGTGCCGGGGGGGCGGCGCCCTACGAGCAGTACTTC. It encodes CAGGAAPYEQYF.

In its sample, this clonotype was seen many times. The chain uses TRBV28 and TRBJ2-2, with a tentative D call TRBD2 (5 bases). V was cut by 2 bases and J by 1 base, with 11 bases left in between. Germline lookup yields CDR1 MDHEN and CDR2 SYDVKM. The CDR3 contains 16 residues. The CDR3 spells CASSLPISVNTGELFF. The CDR3 DNA sequence: TGTGCCAGCAGTTTACCCATTAGCGTGAACACCGGGGAGCTGTTTTTT.

In its sample, this clonotype was seen many times. This chain joins TRBV27 and TRBJ2-1; 9 positions match TRBD2. The CDR3 has 16 residues. Germline values: CDR1 MNHEY, CDR2 SMNVEV (reference sequence). V lost 3 bases and J lost 6; bases outside the gene matches: 9. Written as DNA, the CDR3 is TGTGCCAGCAGTTTCCTACTAGCGGGTGTGGGCAATGAGCAGTTCTTC. It encodes CASSFLLAGVGNEQFF.

This clonotype appeared many times. The chain couples TRBV6-5 to TRBJ2-7; D unresolved. Germline loops: CDR1 MNHEY, CDR2 SVGAGI. V lost 6 bases, J lost 8 bases, and 11 bases lay in between. The length of the CDR3 is 11 residues. The CDR3 region has the DNA TGTGCCAGCAGGACCGGTTTGAAGCAGTACTTC. It yields the protein CASRTGLKQYF.

CDR3 bases: TGTGCCACCAGTGAAAAGACAGGGTTCGGTGAGACCCAGTACTTC. As protein: CATSEKTGFGETQYF. The chain couples TRBV24-1 to TRBJ2-5; 7 bases map to TRBD1. The CDR3 runs to 15 residues. V was pared by 4 bases and J by 5 bases, with 9 bases of the junction left unmatched. Per germline, CDR1 KGHDR and CDR2 SFDVKD.

At least ten counts were recorded for this clonotype. The chain couples TRBV6-6 to TRBJ1-2; possibly TRBD1 for D (5 bases). The CDR3 extends over 13 amino acids. CDR1 MNHNY and CDR2 SVGAGI come from the germline V gene (reference sequence). Trimming took off 0 bases at V and 8 bases at J, with 10 bases between the two ends. This CDR3 is CASSYSREGGYTF. As DNA, the CDR3 is TGTGCCAGCAGTTACTCCAGGGAGGGAGGCTACACCTTC.

The rearrangement uses TRBV2 and TRBJ1-1, with a possible D match to TRBD1 (6 bases). The CDR3 contains 15 residues. The V gene lost 5 bases and the J gene lost 4 bases, with 17 bases spanning the gap. Per germline, CDR1 SNHLY and CDR2 FYNNEI. In DNA form, the CDR3 reads TGTGCCAGCAGTCGGGGCGCAGGGGACCGCACTGAAGCTTTCTTT. It codes for CASSRGAGDRTEAFF.